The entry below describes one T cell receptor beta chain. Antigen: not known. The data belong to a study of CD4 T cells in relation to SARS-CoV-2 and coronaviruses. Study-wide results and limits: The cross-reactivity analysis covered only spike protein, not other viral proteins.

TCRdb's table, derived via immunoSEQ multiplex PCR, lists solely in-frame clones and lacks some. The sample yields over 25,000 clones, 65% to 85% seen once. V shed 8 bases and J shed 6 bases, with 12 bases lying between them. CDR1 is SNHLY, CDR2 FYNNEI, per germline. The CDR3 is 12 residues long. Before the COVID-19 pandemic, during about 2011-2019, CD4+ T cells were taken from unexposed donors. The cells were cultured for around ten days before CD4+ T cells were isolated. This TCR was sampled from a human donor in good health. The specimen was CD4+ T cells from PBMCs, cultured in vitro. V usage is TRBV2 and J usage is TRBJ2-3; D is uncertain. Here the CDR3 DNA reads TGTGCCAGCGCTAACCAAGGGGATACGCAGTATTTT. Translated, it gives CASANQGDTQYF.